The following is a TCR beta chain sequence with its context. Its antigen is unknown. This entry belongs to a study of sequential checkpoint blockade in melanoma. General study findings and limits: For nivolumab-first patients, baseline tumor clonality was associated with response.

Treatment meaning: randomized to nivolumab then ipilimumab (arm A) or the reverse (arm B). Sequencing was performed with immunoSEQ multiplex PCR; in TCRdb, only in-frame clones are kept and a portion is missing. The table records fewer than 4,500 clones, 15% to 20% of them present only once. The sequencing used tumor tissue (inferred from file names), collected from a patient given nivolumab and ipilimumab in sequence. This TCR was recovered from a human donor with melanoma.

This CDR3 reads CASSLGGTSESEQYF. CDR3 nucleotide sequence: TGTGCCAGCAGCTTGGGGGGGACTAGCGAAAGCGAGCAGTACTTC. The J gene is TRBJ2-7, the V gene TRBV11-3; TRBD2 matches at 10 bases. The germline gives CDR1 SGHNT, CDR2 YENEEA. Trimming cost V 3 bases and J 6 bases; bases outside gene matches: 8. The CDR3 runs to 15 residues.